A selection of T cell receptor beta chains follows, all from one sample in a study of cytomegalovirus exposure and HLA in healthy donors. Profiled with immunoSEQ multiplex PCR; TCRdb holds only in-frame clones, not every one. The sample includes about 73,000 clones, 80% seen only once; the top ten take approximately 1%. Sequenced sample: PBMCs. These receptors all come from a male donor in good health and CMV-seronegative. The CDR3 runs from the conserved cysteine through the conserved F or W. The D gene is left open where the match is weak. Not all rows give a size; the values are once, few, many and, for expanded clones, a class.

d_call | j_call | v_call | clone_size | cdr3_aa | cdr3_nt
TRBD2 | TRBJ2-2 | TRBV9 | . | CASSVDGGGSNTGELFF | TGTGCCAGCAGCGTAGACGGCGGGGGGTCAAACACCGGGGAGCTGTTTTTT
TRBD1 | TRBJ1-1 | TRBV5-6 | . | CASSLPDRNKAFF | TGTGCCAGCAGCCTACCGGACAGGAATAAAGCTTTCTTT
. | TRBJ1-1 | TRBV6-1 | . | CASPARVGNTEAFF | TGTGCCAGCCCAGCCCGGGTCGGGAACACTGAAGCTTTCTTT
TRBD2 | TRBJ2-1 | TRBV4-2 | . | CASSQDSGTSGYEQFF | TGTGCCAGCAGCCAAGATTCGGGGACTAGCGGCTATGAGCAGTTCTTC
. | TRBJ1-1 | TRBV6-6 | few | CASSYQGTNTEAFF | TGTGCCAGCAGTTACCAGGGGACGAACACTGAAGCTTTCTTT
. | TRBJ1-2 | TRBV7-9 | . | CASSLAQAAPNYGYTF | TGTGCCAGCAGCTTAGCGCAGGCAGCCCCTAACTATGGCTACACCTTC
TRBD1 | TRBJ2-3 | TRBV10-3 | . | CAISEGQGGTDTQYF | TGTGCCATCAGTGAGGGACAGGGGGGCACAGATACGCAGTATTTT
TRBD2 | TRBJ2-5 | TRBV5-3 | . | CARSTGGREGGETQYF | TGTGCCAGAAGCACGGGGGGGCGGGAGGGCGGGGAGACCCAGTACTTC
. | TRBJ2-3 | TRBV4-1 | . | CASSPGQHPITDTQYF | TGCGCCAGCAGCCCAGGACAACACCCCATCACAGATACGCAGTATTTT
TRBD2 | TRBJ2-3 | TRBV5-1 | . | CASGPSGRARDTQYF | TGCGCCAGCGGCCCCAGCGGGAGGGCCAGAGATACGCAGTATTTT
. | TRBJ2-5 | TRBV6-6 | . | CASSSAQETQYF | TGTGCCAGCAGCTCCGCGCAAGAGACCCAGTACTTC
. | TRBJ1-6 | TRBV6-5 | . | CASSNRGVNSPLHF | TGTGCCAGCAGTAACCGGGGGGTTAATTCACCCCTCCACTTT
. | TRBJ1-2 | TRBV25-1 | . | CASSHNGVYYGYTF | TGTGCCAGCAGTCATAATGGAGTCTACTATGGCTACACCTTC
TRBD1 | TRBJ2-1 | TRBV12-5 | . | CASGKGQGLTRDEQFF | TGTGCTAGTGGTAAAGGACAGGGCCTTACGAGGGATGAGCAGTTCTTC
. | TRBJ1-2 | TRBV7-2 | . | CASSQNYGYTF | TGTGCCAGCAGCCAAAATTATGGCTACACCTTC